One and the same sample provided the 17 T cell receptor beta chains below, sequenced in a study of blood T cell repertoires in COVID-19. Measured with immunoSEQ multiplex PCR; TCRdb has only the in-frame clones, and not every one. The sample shows 100,000 to 150,000 clones, 74% of them seen only once. Sequenced material: peripheral blood. All receptors come from a man of 80 years or more with COVID-19, enrolled during active disease.

The chain carries TRBV7-3 and TRBJ2-7; a possible D gene is TRBD1 (7 bases). Germline V lookup: CDR1 SGHTA, CDR2 FQGTGA. The CDR3 is made up of 14 amino acids. V was pared by 2 bases and J by 3 bases, with 11 bases between. The CDR3 coding sequence is TGTGCCAGCAGCTTATCAGGGGGAGGCTACGAGCAGTACTTC. Translated, it gives CASSLSGGGYEQYF.

This chain links TRBV19 with TRBJ2-3, with 8 bases aligning to TRBD2. V lost 6 bases to trimming and J lost 2 bases; unmatched junction nucleotides: 4. The V gene's germline CDR1 is LNHDA and CDR2 SQIVND (reference sequence). The length of the CDR3 is 14 residues. CDR3 sequence reads: CASRPGLDTDTQYF. CDR3 bases: TGTGCCAGTAGGCCGGGACTAGACACAGATACGCAGTATTTT.

Written as DNA, the CDR3 is TGTGCCAGCAGTTACGCTCCGGTTGTCCTAGGCCAGCCCCAGCATTTT. Amino acids: CASSYAPVVLGQPQHF. V gene TRBV6-5 combines with J gene TRBJ1-5; D gene unclear. This CDR3 region has 16 residues. V was clipped by 2 bases and J by 7 bases, with 18 bases between them. The germline V gene encodes CDR1 MNHEY and CDR2 SVGAGI.

This sequence joins TRBV10-3 and TRBJ2-5, with D possibly matching TRBD1 (5 bases). The CDR3 extends over 14 amino acids. V was shortened by 4 bases and J by 5 bases, with 14 bases between the two germline ends. The germline CDR1 and CDR2 sequences are ENHRY and SYGVKD. The CDR3 sequence: CAISGAGSMETQYF. CDR3 nucleotides: TGTGCCATCAGTGGCGCAGGGTCTATGGAGACCCAGTACTTC.

V usage is TRBV19 and J usage is TRBJ1-1, with TRBD1 identical over 7 bases. CDR1 is LNHDA, CDR2 SQIVND, per germline (reference sequence). Trimming removed 5 bases from V and 2 bases from J; junction bases left unmatched: 8. The CDR3 has 15 residues. The CDR3 loop reads CASSPRTGPNTEAFF. DNA for the CDR3: TGTGCCAGTAGTCCAAGGACAGGCCCCAACACTGAAGCTTTCTTT.

This clone was counted ten times or more. This chain uses TRBV5-6 with TRBJ2-5; D gene ambiguous. With 3 bases removed from V and 1 base from J, the gap between germline ends came to 7 bases. Germline CDR1 reads SGHDT; CDR2 reads YYEEEE. The CDR3 is 13 amino acids. CDR3 in DNA: TGTGCCAGCAGCTCTTGGCCCCAAGAGACCCAGTACTTC. Protein sequence: CASSSWPQETQYF.

CDR3 region: CASSLVSGDYGYTF. The CDR3 coding sequence is TGTGCCAGCAGCTTAGTCTCCGGGGACTATGGCTACACCTTC. The chain combines TRBV7-9 with TRBJ1-2, with D hard to call. The CDR3 is 14 residues long. Germline loops: CDR1 SEHNR, CDR2 FQNEAQ (reference sequence). The V end lost 1 base, the J end lost 3 bases, and 9 bases lay between the germline ends.

The chain uses TRBV18 and TRBJ2-1; 9 nucleotides line up with TRBD2. After removal of 6 bases from V and 0 bases from J, the junction contained 3 bases not matched to a gene. CDR1 is KGHSH and CDR2 is LQKENI in the germline V gene. The CDR3 length is 15 residues. CDR3 region: CASSDSGSSYNEQFF. The CDR3 nucleotides are TGTGCCAGCTCGGATAGCGGGAGCTCCTACAATGAGCAGTTCTTC.

CDR3 in amino acids: CASSFGQAGYNEQFF. The CDR3 DNA is TGTGCCAGCAGCTTTGGACAGGCAGGCTACAATGAGCAGTTCTTC. The chain has TRBV13 and TRBJ2-1, with TRBD1 matching 7 bases. The CDR3 is 15 residues long. Germline CDR1 is PRHDT and CDR2 is FYEKMQ (reference sequence). The J segment lost 3 bases and the V segment lost 3 bases, leaving 5 bases of the junction unmatched.

This rearrangement joins TRBV6-5 to TRBJ2-1; 9 bases fit TRBD1. Germline CDR1 and CDR2: MNHEY and SVGAGI. The CDR3 is made up of 15 amino acids. Trimming took 0 bases from V and 3 from J; bases not matched to a gene: 0. The CDR3 protein is CASSYSGQGYNEQFF. The DNA of the CDR3 is TGTGCCAGCAGTTACTCGGGACAGGGCTACAATGAGCAGTTCTTC.

The chain links TRBV2 to TRBJ2-7; D unclear. This CDR3 has 13 amino acids. Per germline, CDR1 SNHLY and CDR2 FYNNEI. Trimming removed 2 bases at V and 3 bases at J, with 8 bases between. This CDR3 is CASSEQWSYEQYF. For the CDR3, the DNA is TGTGCCAGCAGTGAACAGTGGAGCTACGAGCAGTACTTC.

This clone was seen just once. This chain links TRBV7-2 with TRBJ2-5; D possibly corresponds to TRBD2 (6 bases). The germline V gene has CDR1 SGHTA and CDR2 FQGNSA. There are 14 residues in the CDR3. Trimming removed 2 bases at V and 3 bases at J, with 10 bases between. The CDR3 loop is CASSLRGIKETQYF. The DNA of the CDR3 is TGTGCCAGCAGCTTACGCGGGATCAAAGAGACCCAGTACTTC.

This sequence joins TRBV4-3 and TRBJ2-5; 7 bases are a match to TRBD2. This CDR3 has 14 amino acids. CDR1 is LGHNA and CDR2 is YSLEER in the germline V gene. V lost 2 bases and J lost 5; bases outside the gene matches: 5. CDR3 DNA: TGCGCCAGCAGCCAAATGACTAGCTCGGAGACCCAGTACTTC. It codes for CASSQMTSSETQYF.

The V gene is TRBV7-9, the J gene TRBJ1-1, with D hard to call. Trimming took off 11 bases at V and 3 bases at J, with 10 bases between the two ends. This CDR3 spans 11 amino acids. Germline V gene lookup returns CDR1 SEHNR and CDR2 FQNEAQ (reference sequence). CDR3 DNA: TGTGCCGCTCGGGGTTACACTGAAGCTTTCTTT. This translates into CAARGYTEAFF.

The V and J genes are TRBV11-2 and TRBJ1-1, with D maybe TRBD1 (5 bases). V was trimmed by 0 bases and J by 9 bases, leaving 14 bases between them. From germline, CDR1 is SGHAT and CDR2 FQNNGV. This CDR3 region has 14 residues. The CDR3 region is CASSLDGQGMKAFF. DNA of the CDR3: TGTGCCAGCAGCTTAGATGGACAAGGGATGAAAGCTTTCTTT. The full variable domain, with the rest looked up from reference TRBV11-2 and TRBJ1-1, is EAGVAQSPRYKIIEKRQSVAFWCNPISGHATLYWYQQILGQGPKLLIQFQNNGVVDDSQLPKDRFSAERLKGVDSTLKIQPAKLEDSAVYLCASSLDGQGMKAFFGQGTRLTVV.

This chain uses TRBV2 with TRBJ1-4; D is unclear. Trimming stripped 5 bases from V and 8 bases from J, with 18 bases between. The CDR3 extends over 15 amino acids. Germline V gives CDR1 SNHLY, CDR2 FYNNEI. DNA for the CDR3: TGTGCCAGCAGTCTGGCCCCTTCCGCAGGCGAAAAACTGTTTTTT. Translated, it gives CASSLAPSAGEKLFF. Together with reference TRBV2 and TRBJ1-4, the CDR3 gives the full variable domain: EPEVTQTPSHQVTQMGQEVILRCVPISNHLYFYWYRQILGQKVEFLVSFYNNEISEKSEIFDDQFSVERPDGSNFTLKIRSTKLEDSAMYFCASSLAPSAGEKLFFGSGTQLSVL.

There are a few counts of this clone. The V gene is TRBV7-9, the J gene TRBJ1-2, with no clear D. This CDR3 has 14 residues. CDR1 SEHNR and CDR2 FQNEAQ come from the germline V gene (reference sequence). Trimming stripped 1 base from V and 3 bases from J, with 9 bases between. CDR3 in DNA: TGTGCCAGCAGCTTAGGCGGGGTTGACTATGGCTACACCTTC. Its translation: CASSLGGVDYGYTF.